Presented here are 32 T cell receptor beta chains from one specimen sequenced in a study of T cells after yellow fever vaccination. TCRdb ran MiXCR on the 5' RACE reads and lists one entry per CDR3 protein. The profile shows roughly 340,000 distinct CDR3 sequences, more than 8.5% of them singletons. The specimen was PBMCs, collected on the day of the first yellow fever vaccination. Every receptor here comes from a man between 18 and 35 years old who received the YFV17D yellow fever vaccine.

This clonotype appeared a few times. The chain joins TRBV12-3 or TRBV12-4 to TRBJ2-4; D is possibly TRBD1 or TRBD2 (5 bases each). V lost 4 bases and J lost 13, with 20 bases in between. The CDR3 has 14 residues. CDR3 region: CASSSPGPSLGQYF. The CDR3 DNA follows: TGTGCCAGCAGTTCCCCGGGACCGAGCCTGGGGCAGTACTTC.

This clonotype was seen a handful of times. The chain employs TRBV18 and TRBJ2-1, with 8 bases matching TRBD1. The CDR3 sequence is 20 residues long. From germline, CDR1 is KGHSH and CDR2 LQKENI. The V segment lost 5 bases and the J segment 10 bases; nucleotides outside the gene matches: 28. The DNA for the CDR3 is TGTGCCAGCTCAGCGGCTTACCCTACTGCTACCCGGGACAGGCGGCCCGAGCAGTTCTTC. Encoded protein: CASSAAYPTATRDRRPEQFF.

Concerning this clonotype itself: A much bigger clone sits one base away, suggesting this may be a read error. For the CDR3, the DNA is TGTGCCATCAGAAATCTTCTAGCGTCTAGCACAGATACGCAGTATTTT. Translating it yields CAIRNLLASSTDTQYF. The V gene is TRBV10-3, the J gene TRBJ2-3, with a tentative D call TRBD2 (6 bases). Germline CDR1 is ENHRY and CDR2 is SYGVKD. V lost 6 bases to trimming and J lost 0 bases, with 16 bases between them. This CDR3 comprises 16 residues.

This clonotype has ten or more counts. The V and J genes are TRBV5-1 and TRBJ2-3; 8 nucleotides match TRBD1. The CDR3 consists of 15 residues. V lost 4 bases to trimming and J lost 4 bases; unmatched junction nucleotides: 8. CDR1 SGHRS and CDR2 YFSETQ come from the germline V gene. This CDR3 reads CASSLRTGSADTQYF. Here the CDR3 DNA reads TGCGCCAGCAGCCTTAGGACAGGGTCAGCAGATACGCAGTATTTT.

This CDR3 is CATPVVAGGLSNEQFF. The DNA of the CDR3 is TGTGCCACCCCGGTGGTAGCGGGGGGGCTGAGCAATGAGCAGTTCTTC. V gene TRBV7-2 combines with J gene TRBJ2-1, with 11 nucleotides matching TRBD2. Trimming cost V 10 bases and J 6 bases; bases outside gene matches: 14. This CDR3 has 16 amino acids. The germline V gene encodes CDR1 SGHTA and CDR2 FQGNSA.

This clonotype was counted a few times. V and J are TRBV18 and TRBJ1-6, with D unresolved. CDR1 is KGHSH and CDR2 is LQKENI in the germline V gene. The CDR3 consists of 17 residues. V was cut by 3 bases and J by 0 bases, with 12 bases left in between. In nucleotides, the CDR3 is TGTGCCAGCTCACCGAGATCCTTGACCTCCTATAATTCACCCCTCCACTTT. Amino acids: CASSPRSLTSYNSPLHF.

The chain joins TRBV4-3 to TRBJ1-5, with a possible D match to TRBD1 (5 bases). Trimming cost V 0 bases and J 4 bases, with 7 bases left between them. CDR1 is LGHNA and CDR2 is YSLEER in the germline V gene. The CDR3 runs 14 residues. The CDR3 here is CASSQEGGNQPQHF. The CDR3 DNA follows: TGCGCCAGCAGCCAAGAGGGGGGGAATCAGCCCCAGCATTTT.

Only a few counts were recorded for this clonotype. The rearrangement uses TRBV5-6 and TRBJ2-1, with 7 positions matching TRBD1. Germline V lookup: CDR1 SGHDT, CDR2 YYEEEE. The V gene end was trimmed by 4 bases and the J gene end by 6 bases; junction bases not matched to a gene: 7. The CDR3 has 14 residues. CDR3 in amino acids: CASSGPRDSNEQFF. CDR3 nucleotide sequence: TGTGCCAGCAGCGGCCCTCGGGACAGCAATGAGCAGTTCTTC.

Only a few counts were recorded for this clonotype. This chain links TRBV2 with TRBJ2-1; TRBD1 or TRBD2 may be the D gene (5 bases each). This CDR3 has 17 residues. The V end was cut by 0 bases, the J end by 4 bases, with 16 bases between. Germline CDR1 and CDR2: SNHLY and FYNNEI. CDR3 nucleotide sequence: TGTGCCAGCAGTGAAGCGCTTCGGGACGAGGGTTACAATGAGCAGTTCTTC. The encoded protein is CASSEALRDEGYNEQFF.

This clonotype was picked up a small number of times. This chain uses TRBV18 with TRBJ1-2; TRBD1 aligns across 8 bases. This CDR3 region has 16 residues. V shed 2 bases, J shed 4 bases, and the junction held 9 bases outside the gene matches. Germline V gives CDR1 KGHSH, CDR2 LQKENI. As DNA, the CDR3 is TGTGCCAGCTCACCAAGTCGACAGGGGCCGATCTATGGCTACACCTTC. Protein sequence: CASSPSRQGPIYGYTF.

In this sample, this clonotype turned up a few times. V is TRBV5-1 and J is TRBJ2-1; D unresolved. V dropped 1 base and J dropped 8 bases, with 10 bases sitting between them. Germline V lookup: CDR1 SGHRS, CDR2 YFSETQ. The CDR3 contains 13 residues. This CDR3 is CASSLNSIYEQFF. In DNA, the CDR3 is TGCGCCAGCAGCTTGAATAGTATCTATGAGCAGTTCTTC.

The rearrangement uses TRBV7-3 and TRBJ2-2; D is unclear. V shed 6 bases and J shed 0 bases, with 8 bases lying between them. The CDR3 is 14 residues long. Germline CDR1 is SGHTA and CDR2 is FQGTGA. CDR3 nucleotides: TGTGCCAGCAGACTGTCACCGAACACCGGGGAGCTGTTTTTT. This codes for CASRLSPNTGELFF.

The chain has TRBV29-1 and TRBJ2-6; D gene uncertain. The CDR3 is made up of 12 amino acids. The V and J ends lost 7 bases and 0 bases respectively, with 4 bases between them. Germline V gives CDR1 SQVTM, CDR2 ANQGSEA. The CDR3 DNA reads as TGCAGCGCCCGCTCTGGGGCCAACGTCCTGACTTTC. Translated: CSARSGANVLTF. The entire variable domain, with the rest obtained from reference TRBV29-1 and TRBJ2-6, is as follows: SAVISQKPSRDICQRGTSLTIQCQVDSQVTMMFWYRQQPGQSLTLIATANQGSEATYESGFVIDKFPISRPNLTFSTLTVSNMSPEDSSIYLCSARSGANVLTFGAGSRLTVL.

This clonotype was counted a few times. The gene calls are TRBV27 and TRBJ2-7; D assignment may be TRBD1 or TRBD2 (5 bases each). Germline CDR1 and CDR2: MNHEY and SMNVEV (reference sequence). The V gene lost 6 bases and the J gene lost 3 bases, with 15 bases spanning the gap. The CDR3 spans 14 residues. The CDR3 sequence: CASRARGGFYEQYF. CDR3 nucleotide sequence: TGTGCCAGCAGGGCGAGGGGTGGGTTCTACGAGCAGTACTTC.

This chain uses TRBV28 with TRBJ2-5, with D perhaps matching TRBD1 or TRBD2 (5 bases each). Trimming left V 0 bases short and J 3 bases short, with 5 bases between. CDR3 length equals 13 residues. Germline CDR1 is MDHEN and CDR2 is SYDVKM. CDR3 DNA sequence: TGTGCCAGCAGTTTATGGGGGGAAGAGACCCAGTACTTC. Encoded protein: CASSLWGEETQYF.

This clonotype came up a few times. The chain is built from TRBV29-1 and TRBJ2-1; D might be TRBD1 (6 bases). Trimming shortened V by 4 bases and J by 7 bases, and 14 bases separated the two germline ends. This CDR3 region has 13 residues. Looked up from germline, CDR1 is SQVTM and CDR2 is ANQGSEA. For the CDR3, the DNA is TGCAGCGTTGGGTACAGGGTAGGGAATGAGCAGTTCTTC. Translation gives CSVGYRVGNEQFF.

This clonotype was seen only a few times. This chain connects TRBV6-5 to TRBJ2-3; 14 bases are a match to TRBD2. Germline V gene data show CDR1 as MNHEY and CDR2 as SVGAGI. J was trimmed by 3 bases and V by 2 bases; bases with no gene match: 10. The CDR3 consists of 19 residues. The CDR3, as DNA: TGTGCCAGCAGTTACGACCCTACCGGGACTAGCGGGAGTACAGATACGCAGTATTTT. As protein: CASSYDPTGTSGSTDTQYF.

V usage is TRBV10-3 and J usage is TRBJ2-1; D might be TRBD1 (6 bases). V was shortened by 7 bases and J by 2 bases, with 12 bases between the two germline ends. Germline lookup yields CDR1 ENHRY and CDR2 SYGVKD. This CDR3 region has 14 residues. CDR3 region: CAITPQGTYNEQFF. In DNA form, the CDR3 reads TGTGCCATCACCCCCCAGGGGACCTACAATGAGCAGTTCTTC.

Many counts were recorded for this clonotype. This chain uses TRBV20-1 with TRBJ2-1; 11 nucleotides match TRBD2. This CDR3 is built from 16 residues. Trimming at V came to 5 bases and at J to 6 bases, leaving 12 bases not matched to a gene. Looked up from germline, CDR1 is DFQATT and CDR2 is SNEGSKA (reference sequence). This CDR3 reads CSAPPRASGGSNEQFF. As DNA, the CDR3 is TGCAGTGCTCCCCCCCGGGCTAGCGGGGGGTCCAATGAGCAGTTCTTC.

This sequence joins TRBV6-1 and TRBJ2-6; the match to TRBD1 covers 9 bases. CDR1 MNHNS and CDR2 SASEGT come from the germline V gene. CDR3 length equals 19 residues. V trimming: 9 bases; J trimming: 4 bases; junction bases outside the gene matches: 19. CDR3 coding DNA: TGTGCCAGGAGACCTATCACCGGGACAGGGAGGCCCGGGGCCAACGTCCTGACTTTC. It is translated as CARRPITGTGRPGANVLTF.

This clonotype occurred a few times. The chain has TRBV7-3 and TRBJ2-1; 7 bases agree with TRBD2. The CDR3 length is 16 residues. V gave up 1 base and J gave up 3 bases; unmatched junction bases: 6. Germline V lookup: CDR1 SGHTA, CDR2 FQGTGA. In DNA, the CDR3 is TGTGCCAGCAGCTTAAATGGTTGGGACTACTACAATGAGCAGTTCTTC. Its protein product is CASSLNGWDYYNEQFF.

This clonotype showed up many times. This sequence joins TRBV6-6 and TRBJ1-5, with D unclear. Germline CDR1 MNHNY, CDR2 SVGAGI (reference sequence). Trimming took 6 bases from V and 7 from J, leaving 7 bases between them. The CDR3 spans 11 residues. The chain's CDR3 is CASSSEQPQHF. The CDR3 DNA follows: TGTGCCAGCAGCTCCGAACAGCCCCAGCATTTT.

This clonotype was counted a few times. The V gene is TRBV7-2, the J gene TRBJ2-7; possible D gene TRBD2, 5 bases. The germline V and J ends were trimmed by 5 bases and 6 bases, with 17 bases remaining between them. Germline assignment: CDR1 SGHTA and CDR2 FQGNSA. This CDR3 has 14 residues. CDR3 DNA: TGTGCCAGCAGCCGTCTGAGTACCCGGGGCGAGCAGTACTTC. Translation: CASSRLSTRGEQYF. Filled out from reference TRBV7-2 and TRBJ2-7, the complete variable domain reads GAGVSQSPSNKVTEKGKDVELRCDPISGHTALYWYRQSLGQGLEFLIYFQGNSAPDKSGLPSDRFSAERTGGSVSTLTIQRTQQEDSAVYLCASSRLSTRGEQYFGPGTRLTVT.

This chain joins TRBV7-2 and TRBJ2-3, with no clear D. This CDR3 region has 16 residues. The germline V gene encodes CDR1 SGHTA and CDR2 FQGNSA. V was clipped by 4 bases and J by 0 bases, with 14 bases between them. Here the CDR3 reads CASSSRGSDSTDTQYF. The CDR3 DNA reads as TGTGCCAGCAGCTCTAGAGGTTCGGACAGCACAGATACGCAGTATTTT.

The rearrangement joins TRBV29-1 to TRBJ1-3; no clear D. CDR3 length equals 13 residues. The V gene's germline CDR1 is SQVTM and CDR2 ANQGSEA. V was trimmed by 1 base and J by 1 base, leaving 5 bases between them. CDR3 loop: CSVEVRSGNTIYF. The CDR3 coding sequence is TGCAGCGTTGAAGTCAGATCTGGAAACACCATATATTTT.

The J gene is TRBJ2-4, the V gene TRBV12-3 or TRBV12-4, with D uncertain. The CDR3 is 14 amino acids. With 3 bases removed from V and 5 bases from J, the gap between germline ends came to 11 bases. The CDR3 bases are TGTGCCAGCAGTTTTTACCCCGGCGAAAACATTCAGTACTTC. It codes for CASSFYPGENIQYF.

In this sample, this clonotype turned up a few times. The gene calls are TRBV7-6 and TRBJ2-5; 9 nucleotides align to TRBD2. The CDR3 is made up of 17 amino acids. V trimming: 2 bases; J trimming: 3 bases; junction bases outside the gene matches: 10. CDR1 and CDR2 from the germline V gene are SGHVS and FNYEAQ. The CDR3 DNA reads TGTGCCAGCAGCTTAAGCGTTCTAGCGGGGCTCAAAGAGACCCAGTACTTC. It codes for CASSLSVLAGLKETQYF.

The J gene is TRBJ2-3, the V gene TRBV7-2; 9 bases line up with TRBD2. Germline values: CDR1 SGHTA, CDR2 FQGNSA. This CDR3 spans 16 amino acids. Trimming removed 2 bases from V and 6 bases from J; junction bases left unmatched: 9. The CDR3 coding sequence is TGTGCCAGCAGCTTAAAGTTTAGCGGGGGTGGGGATACGCAGTATTTT. This sequence encodes CASSLKFSGGGDTQYF.

The genes are TRBV7-2 and TRBJ1-2; D might be TRBD1 (5 bases). This CDR3 region has 16 residues. Germline lookup yields CDR1 SGHTA and CDR2 FQGNSA. Trimming stripped 1 base from V and 2 bases from J, with 14 bases between. Here the CDR3 reads CASSLGWGSGNYGYTF. The CDR3 DNA follows: TGTGCCAGCAGCTTAGGGTGGGGGTCGGGGAACTATGGCTACACCTTC.

This chain joins TRBV20-1 and TRBJ2-1, with 10 bases identical to TRBD2. The V gene's germline CDR1 is DFQATT and CDR2 SNEGSKA (reference sequence). Germline trimming cut 3 bases from V and 4 bases from J; bases unmatched to any gene: 3. The CDR3 is made up of 14 amino acids. The CDR3 sequence is CSARQRGGYNEQFF. The CDR3 coding sequence is TGCAGTGCTAGGCAGCGGGGGGGGTACAATGAGCAGTTCTTC.

This sequence joins TRBV27 and TRBJ2-7; TRBD2 matches 12 bases. Germline V CDR1 and CDR2: MNHEY, SMNVEV (reference sequence). The CDR3 extends over 14 amino acids. Unmatched junction bases numbered 0, after V lost 3 bases and J lost 3 bases. As DNA, the CDR3 is TGTGCCAGCAGTTTGACTAGCGGGGGCTACGAGCAGTACGTC. The encoded protein is CASSLTSGGYEQYV.

There are a few counts of this clonotype. The chain carries TRBV12-3 or TRBV12-4 and TRBJ1-2, with TRBD1 matching 8 bases. With V trimmed by 5 bases and J by 7 bases, 3 bases remained unmatched. CDR3 length: 12 residues. The CDR3 region has the DNA TGTGCCAGCAGTACCGGGACAGGTGGCTACACCTTC. This translates into CASSTGTGGYTF.